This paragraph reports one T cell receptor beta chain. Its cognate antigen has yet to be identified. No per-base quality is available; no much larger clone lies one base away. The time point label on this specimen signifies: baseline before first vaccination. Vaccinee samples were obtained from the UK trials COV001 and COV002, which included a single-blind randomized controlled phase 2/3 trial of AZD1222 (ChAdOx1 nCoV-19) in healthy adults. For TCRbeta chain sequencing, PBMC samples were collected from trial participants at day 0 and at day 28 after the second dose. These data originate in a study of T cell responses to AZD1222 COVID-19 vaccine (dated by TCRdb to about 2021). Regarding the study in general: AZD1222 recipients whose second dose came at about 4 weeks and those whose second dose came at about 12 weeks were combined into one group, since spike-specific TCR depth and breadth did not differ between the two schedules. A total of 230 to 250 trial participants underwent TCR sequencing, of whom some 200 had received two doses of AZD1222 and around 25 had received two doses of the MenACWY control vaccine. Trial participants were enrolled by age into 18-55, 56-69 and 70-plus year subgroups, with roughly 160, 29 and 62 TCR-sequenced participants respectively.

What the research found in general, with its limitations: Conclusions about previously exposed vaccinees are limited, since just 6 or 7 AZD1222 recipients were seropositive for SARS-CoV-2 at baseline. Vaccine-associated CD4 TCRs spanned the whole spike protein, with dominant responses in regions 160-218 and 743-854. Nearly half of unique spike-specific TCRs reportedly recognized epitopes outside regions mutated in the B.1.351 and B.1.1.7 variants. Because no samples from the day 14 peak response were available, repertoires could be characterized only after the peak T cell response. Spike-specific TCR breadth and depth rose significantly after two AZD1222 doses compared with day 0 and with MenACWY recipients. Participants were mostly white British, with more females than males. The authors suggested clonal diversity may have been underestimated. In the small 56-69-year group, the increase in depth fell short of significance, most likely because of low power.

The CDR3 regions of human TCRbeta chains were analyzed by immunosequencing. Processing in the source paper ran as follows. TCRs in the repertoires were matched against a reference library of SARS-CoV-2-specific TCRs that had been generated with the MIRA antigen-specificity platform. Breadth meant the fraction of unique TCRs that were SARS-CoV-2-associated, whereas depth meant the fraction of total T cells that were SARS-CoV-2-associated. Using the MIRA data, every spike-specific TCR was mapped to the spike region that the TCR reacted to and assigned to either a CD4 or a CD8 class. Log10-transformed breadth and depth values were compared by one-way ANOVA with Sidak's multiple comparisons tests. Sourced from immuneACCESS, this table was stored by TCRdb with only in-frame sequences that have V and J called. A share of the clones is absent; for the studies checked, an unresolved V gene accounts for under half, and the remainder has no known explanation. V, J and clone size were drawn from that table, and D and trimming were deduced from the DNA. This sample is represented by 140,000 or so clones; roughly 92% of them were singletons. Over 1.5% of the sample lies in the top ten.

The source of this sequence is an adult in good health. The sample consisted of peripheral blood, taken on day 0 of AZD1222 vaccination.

CDR3 sequence: CASSEEGATTEAFF. The nucleotides read TGTGCCAGCAGTGAAGAGGGGGCGACCACTGAAGCTTTCTTT. The chain couples TRBV2 to TRBJ1-1, with 7 bases in between that match TRBD1. The germline V gene provides CDR1 SNHLY and CDR2 FYNNEI. V loses 1 base at its end and J loses 4 bases; junction bases beyond the gene matches: 3. Taken from cysteine to phenylalanine, the CDR3 has 14 residues. CDR3 DNA only is kept here, 42 bases in frame from base 1.